This T cell receptor (beta chain) originates from a study of T cell responses to AZD1222 COVID-19 vaccine. In the study overall: Pooled together were second doses at about 4 or about 12 weeks.

The method was immunoSEQ multiplex PCR; TCRdb's version includes in-frame clones alone and lacks a portion of them. The top ten clones hold approximately 1% of a sample with 120,000 or so clones, around 92% of them seen once. Study-wide points: Two doses of AZD1222 preceded a rise in Spike-specific TCR breadth and depth. Clonal diversity may have been underestimated in mostly white British donors.

The CDR3 totals 14 residues. Germline V lookup: CDR1 SGHVS, CDR2 FNYEAQ. Deletions cut 5 bases from V and 4 bases from J, with 14 bases between. Details on this clone: Its antigen remains unknown.

Sequencing was performed on peripheral blood, taken on day 0 of AZD1222 vaccination. This receptor was identified in an adult in good health. The rearrangement uses TRBV7-6 and TRBJ1-2; a possible D gene is TRBD1 (6 bases). The CDR3 region has the DNA TGTGCCAGCAGCCTTCAACAGGGCCTCTATGGCTACACCTTC. Protein product: CASSLQQGLYGYTF.